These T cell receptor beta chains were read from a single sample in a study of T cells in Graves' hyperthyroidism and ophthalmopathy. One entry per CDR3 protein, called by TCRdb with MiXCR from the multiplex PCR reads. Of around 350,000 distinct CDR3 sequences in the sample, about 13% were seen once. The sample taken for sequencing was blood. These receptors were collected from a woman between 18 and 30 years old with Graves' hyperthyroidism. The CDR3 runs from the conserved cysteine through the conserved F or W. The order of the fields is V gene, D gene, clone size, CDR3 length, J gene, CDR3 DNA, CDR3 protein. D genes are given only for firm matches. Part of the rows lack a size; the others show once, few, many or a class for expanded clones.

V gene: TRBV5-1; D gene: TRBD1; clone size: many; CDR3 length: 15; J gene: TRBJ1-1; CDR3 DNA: TGCGCCAGCAGCACGACAGGGGGCTTGAACACTGAAGCTTTCTTT; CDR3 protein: CASSTTGGLNTEAFF
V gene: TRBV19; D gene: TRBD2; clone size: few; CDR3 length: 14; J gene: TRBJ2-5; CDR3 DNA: TGTGCCAGTAGTACCTTAGCGGGCCAAGAGACCCAGTACTTC; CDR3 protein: CASSTLAGQETQYF
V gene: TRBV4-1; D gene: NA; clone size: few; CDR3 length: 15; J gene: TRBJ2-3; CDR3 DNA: TGCGCCAGCAGCCAGTTATCGGGGGCTGGCGATACGCAGTATTTT; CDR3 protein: CASSQLSGAGDTQYF
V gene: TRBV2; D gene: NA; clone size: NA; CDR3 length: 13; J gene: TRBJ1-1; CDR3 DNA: TGTGCCAGCAGTGAAAGGCAGTCCACTGAAGCTTTCTTT; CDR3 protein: CASSERQSTEAFF
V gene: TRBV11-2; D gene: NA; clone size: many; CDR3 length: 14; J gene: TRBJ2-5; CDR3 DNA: TGTGCCAGCAGCTTAAGTCCAGCCGTGGAGACCCAGTACTTC; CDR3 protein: CASSLSPAVETQYF
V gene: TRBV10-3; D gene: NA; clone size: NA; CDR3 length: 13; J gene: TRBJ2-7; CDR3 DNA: TGTGCCATCACCACGGACGACTCAAATGAGCAGTACTTC; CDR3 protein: CAITTDDSNEQYF
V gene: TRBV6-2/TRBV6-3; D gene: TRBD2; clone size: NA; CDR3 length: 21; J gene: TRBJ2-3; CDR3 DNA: TGTGCCAGCAGTTGGCCCCCGGGACTAGCGGGAGGCCCGGGGGTGGCAGATACGCAGTATTTT; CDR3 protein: CASSWPPGLAGGPGVADTQYF
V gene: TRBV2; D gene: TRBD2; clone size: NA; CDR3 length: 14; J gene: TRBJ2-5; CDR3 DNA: TGTGCCAGCAGTCACGGACGGGAGGGAGAGACCCAGTACTTC; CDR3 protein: CASSHGREGETQYF
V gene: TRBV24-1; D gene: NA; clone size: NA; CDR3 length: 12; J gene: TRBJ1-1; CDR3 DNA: TGTGCCACCAGTGATGGGGACACTGAAGCTTTCTTT; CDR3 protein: CATSDGDTEAFF
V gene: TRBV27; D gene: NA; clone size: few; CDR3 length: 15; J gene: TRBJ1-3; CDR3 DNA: TGTGCCAGCAGTTTATTCTGGGGTTCTGGAAACACCATATATTTT; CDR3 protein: CASSLFWGSGNTIYF
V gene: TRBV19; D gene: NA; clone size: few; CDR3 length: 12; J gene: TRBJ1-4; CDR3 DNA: TGTGCCAGTAGTATCCCCAATGAAAAACTGTTTTTT; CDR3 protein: CASSIPNEKLFF
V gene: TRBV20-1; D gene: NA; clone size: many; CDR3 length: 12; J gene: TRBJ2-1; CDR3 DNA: TGCAGCAAGAGTCCCGCTAACGTCGAGCAGTTCTTC; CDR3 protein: CSKSPANVEQFF
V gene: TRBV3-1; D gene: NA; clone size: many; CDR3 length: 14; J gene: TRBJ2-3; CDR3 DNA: TGTGCCAGCAGAGCGGAGCCTAGCACAGATACGCAGTATTTT; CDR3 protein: CASRAEPSTDTQYF
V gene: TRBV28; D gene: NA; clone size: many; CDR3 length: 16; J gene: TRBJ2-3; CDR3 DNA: TGTGCCAGCAGTTCTTTGGGGGGCACGGGGGCAGATACGCAGTATTTT; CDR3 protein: CASSSLGGTGADTQYF
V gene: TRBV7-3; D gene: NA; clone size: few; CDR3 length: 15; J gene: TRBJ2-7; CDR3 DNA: TGTGCCAGCAGCTTAACTGCGCAGGGAGTCTACGAGCAGTACTTC; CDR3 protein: CASSLTAQGVYEQYF
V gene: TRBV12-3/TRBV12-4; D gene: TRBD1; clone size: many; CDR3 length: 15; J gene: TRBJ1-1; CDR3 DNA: TGTGCCAGCAGCACTCCCAGGGGGCGACACACTGAAGCTTTCTTT; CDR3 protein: CASSTPRGRHTEAFF
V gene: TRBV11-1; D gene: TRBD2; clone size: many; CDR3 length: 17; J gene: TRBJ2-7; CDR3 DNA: TGTGCCAGCAGCTCCCAAGATGGGACTAGCGGGGCCTACGAGCAGTACTTC; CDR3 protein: CASSSQDGTSGAYEQYF
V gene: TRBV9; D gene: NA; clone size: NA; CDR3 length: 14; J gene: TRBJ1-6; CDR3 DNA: TGTGCCAGCAGCGTATCAGGGTTCGATTCACCCCTCCACTTT; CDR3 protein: CASSVSGFDSPLHF
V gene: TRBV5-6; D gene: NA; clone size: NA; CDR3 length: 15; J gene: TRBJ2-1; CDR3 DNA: TGTGCCAGCAGCCTGGGCGGGGCATTCTACAATGAGCAGTTCTTC; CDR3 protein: CASSLGGAFYNEQFF
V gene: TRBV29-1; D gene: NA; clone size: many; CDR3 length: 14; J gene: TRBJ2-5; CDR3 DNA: TGCAGCGTTGTCTTTTCGACCGTAGGAGAGACCCAGTACTTC; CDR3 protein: CSVVFSTVGETQYF
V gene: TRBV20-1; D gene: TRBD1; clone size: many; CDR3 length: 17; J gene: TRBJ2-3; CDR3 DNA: TGCAGTGCTACCCCGATTAGCGAGACAGGGGGCACAGATACGCAGTATTTT; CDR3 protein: CSATPISETGGTDTQYF
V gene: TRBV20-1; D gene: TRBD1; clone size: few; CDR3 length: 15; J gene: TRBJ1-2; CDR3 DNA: TGCAGTGCGCTCTCAGGGGGTCACTATAACTATGGCTACACCTTC; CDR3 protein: CSALSGGHYNYGYTF
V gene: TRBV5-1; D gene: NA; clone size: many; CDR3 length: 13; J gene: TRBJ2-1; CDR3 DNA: TGCGCCAGCACATCTACAGGGGGGGGTGAGCAGTTCTTC; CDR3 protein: CASTSTGGGEQFF
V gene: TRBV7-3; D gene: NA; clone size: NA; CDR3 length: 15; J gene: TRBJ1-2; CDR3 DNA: TGTGCCAGCAGCCCCGGGTGGATATCTAACTATGGCTACACCTTC; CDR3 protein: CASSPGWISNYGYTF
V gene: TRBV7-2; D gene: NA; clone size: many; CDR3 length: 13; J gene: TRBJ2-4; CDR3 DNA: TGTGCCAGCAGCTTAGACCGGGGGAGCATTCAGTACTTC; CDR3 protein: CASSLDRGSIQYF
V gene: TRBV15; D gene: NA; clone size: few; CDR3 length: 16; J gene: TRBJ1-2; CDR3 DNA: TGTGCCACCAATGAGCGTGGGGTAATGGGTAACTATGGCTACACCTTC; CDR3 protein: CATNERGVMGNYGYTF
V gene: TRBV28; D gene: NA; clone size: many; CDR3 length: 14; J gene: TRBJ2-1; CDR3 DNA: TGTGCCAGCAATTCAGGTAGCTCCTACAATGAGCAGTTCTTC; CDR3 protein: CASNSGSSYNEQFF
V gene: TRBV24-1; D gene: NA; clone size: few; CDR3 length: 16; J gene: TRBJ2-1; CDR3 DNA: TGTGCCACCAGTGATTTCGGGAGCGGCCAATACAATGAGCAGTTCTTC; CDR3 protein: CATSDFGSGQYNEQFF
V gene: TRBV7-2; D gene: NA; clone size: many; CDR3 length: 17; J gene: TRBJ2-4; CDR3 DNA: TGTGCCAGCAGCCCACACGGGCCAGGGAATGCCAAAAACATTCAGTACTTC; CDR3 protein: CASSPHGPGNAKNIQYF
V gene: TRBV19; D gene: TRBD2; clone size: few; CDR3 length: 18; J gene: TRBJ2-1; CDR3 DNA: TGTGCCAGTACTACCCGGGGGGGTTGGGAGGGGACCTACAATGAGCAGTTCTTC; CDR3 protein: CASTTRGGWEGTYNEQFF
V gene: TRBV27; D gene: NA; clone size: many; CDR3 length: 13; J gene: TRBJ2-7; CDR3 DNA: TGTGCCAGCAGTCCCTGGGGTTCCTACGAGCAGTACTTC; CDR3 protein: CASSPWGSYEQYF
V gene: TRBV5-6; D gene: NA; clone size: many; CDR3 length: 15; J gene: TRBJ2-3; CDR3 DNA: TGTGCCAGCAGCTTGGCCTTAGGGACCACAGATACGCAGTATTTT; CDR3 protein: CASSLALGTTDTQYF
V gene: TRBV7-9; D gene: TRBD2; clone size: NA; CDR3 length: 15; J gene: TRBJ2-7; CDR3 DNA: TGTGCCAGCAGCTCCGGCGGCGGGAGGGCCTCCGAGCAGTACTTC; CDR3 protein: CASSSGGGRASEQYF
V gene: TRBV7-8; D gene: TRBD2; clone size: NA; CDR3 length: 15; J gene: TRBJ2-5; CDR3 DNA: TGTGCCAGCAGCTCGCCCCTAGCGGGGTGGGAGACCCAGTACTTC; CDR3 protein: CASSSPLAGWETQYF
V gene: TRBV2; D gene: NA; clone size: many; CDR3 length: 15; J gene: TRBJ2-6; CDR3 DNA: TGTGCCAGCAGTGAGACCCGAGCTGGGGCCAACGTCCTGACTTTC; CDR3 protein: CASSETRAGANVLTF